One sample yielded the 11 T cell receptor beta chains listed below, sequenced in a study of blood T cell repertoires in COVID-19. Clones were sequenced by immunoSEQ multiplex PCR, and TCRdb holds only the in-frame ones, with some missing. The table has 150,000 to 200,000 clones, around 85% seen once; the top ten hold roughly 8.6%. The sample comprised peripheral blood. The receptor set was obtained from a man aged 60 to 75 with acute or convalescent COVID-19.

The chain recombines TRBV28 with TRBJ2-2; 7 bases are a match to TRBD1. CDR1 MDHEN and CDR2 SYDVKM come from the germline V gene. After removal of 6 bases from V and 0 bases from J, the junction contained 4 bases not matched to a gene. The CDR3 covers 15 residues. The CDR3 coding sequence is TGTGCCAGCAGGGACGGGACAGCGAACACCGGGGAGCTGTTTTTT. Its translation is CASRDGTANTGELFF.

The rearrangement uses TRBV2 and TRBJ2-7, with D possibly being TRBD2 (5 bases). CDR1 is SNHLY and CDR2 is FYNNEI in the germline V gene. V was clipped by 4 bases and J by 5 bases, with 15 bases between them. The CDR3 loop spans 14 amino acids. CDR3 in amino acids: CASSGRSFLNEQYF. CDR3 in DNA: TGTGCCAGCAGTGGGAGGAGTTTCCTGAACGAGCAGTACTTC.

The chain carries TRBV2 and TRBJ1-5, with 9 positions matching TRBD1. This CDR3 is built from 15 residues. CDR1 and CDR2 from the germline V gene are SNHLY and FYNNEI. V trimming: 6 bases; J trimming: 5 bases; junction bases outside the gene matches: 8. The CDR3 protein is CASSLGQGKYQPQHF. In DNA form, the CDR3 reads TGTGCCAGCAGCCTTGGACAGGGGAAGTATCAGCCCCAGCATTTT.

This chain uses TRBV30 with TRBJ2-1, with a tentative D call TRBD1 (6 bases). V shed 5 bases and J shed 8 bases, with 25 bases lying between them. CDR1 GTSNPN and CDR2 SVGIG come from the germline V gene (reference sequence). The CDR3 is made up of 16 amino acids. CDR3 residues: CAWARGGRSTGHEQFF. CDR3 nucleotides: TGTGCCTGGGCACGTGGGGGCCGGAGTACCGGTCATGAGCAGTTCTTC.

This clone appeared once. The chain couples TRBV5-1 to TRBJ2-7; a possible D gene is TRBD1 (6 bases). This CDR3 has 14 residues. The ends were cut back, 4 bases at V and 7 bases at J, with 18 bases in the middle. Germline V gene data show CDR1 as SGHRS and CDR2 as YFSETQ. CDR3 sequence (DNA): TGCGCCAGCAGCAGGGAACAGGGTTTAAGGGAGCAGTACTTC. Translated, it gives CASSREQGLREQYF.

The chain uses TRBV2 and TRBJ2-1; no reliable D call. V lost 5 bases to trimming and J lost 0 bases, with 5 bases between them. CDR3 length: 13 amino acids. Germline CDR1 reads SNHLY; CDR2 reads FYNNEI. This CDR3 reads CASSYSSYNEQFF. The CDR3 DNA follows: TGTGCCAGCAGTTATTCCTCCTACAATGAGCAGTTCTTC. Combining the CDR3 with reference TRBV2 and TRBJ2-1 gives the whole variable domain EPEVTQTPSHQVTQMGQEVILRCVPISNHLYFYWYRQILGQKVEFLVSFYNNEISEKSEIFDDQFSVERPDGSNFTLKIRSTKLEDSAMYFCASSYSSYNEQFFGPGTRLTVL.

This rearrangement joins TRBV5-1 to TRBJ2-2; 10 bases are a match to TRBD1. Germline V CDR1 and CDR2: SGHRS, YFSETQ. V lost 4 bases to trimming and J lost 5 bases; unmatched junction nucleotides: 8. The CDR3 contains 16 residues. The DNA of the CDR3 is TGCGCCAGCAGCGGCCTGGGACAGGGGACGACCGGGGAGCTGTTTTTT. Translation gives CASSGLGQGTTGELFF.

The gene calls are TRBV19 and TRBJ2-1; D may be TRBD2 (5 bases). There are 16 residues in the CDR3. V was trimmed by 4 bases and J by 6 bases, leaving 19 bases between them. Germline CDR1 LNHDA, CDR2 SQIVND (reference sequence). This CDR3 is CASSTISENLVNEQFF. CDR3 DNA sequence: TGTGCCAGTAGTACCATTAGCGAAAACTTGGTCAATGAGCAGTTCTTC. Full variable domain (outside the CDR3, taken from reference TRBV19 and TRBJ2-1): DGGITQSPKYLFRKEGQNVTLSCEQNLNHDAMYWYRQDPGQGLRLIYYSQIVNDFQKGDIAEGYSVSREKKESFPLTVTSAQKNPTAFYLCASSTISENLVNEQFFGPGTRLTVL.

Only one count was recorded for this clone. V and J are TRBV24-1 and TRBJ2-7, with D perhaps matching TRBD2 (5 bases). In germline, CDR1 is KGHDR, CDR2 SFDVKD. Trimming stripped 7 bases from V and 7 bases from J, with 10 bases between. The CDR3 is 11 amino acids. The CDR3 DNA reads TGTGCCACCAGCTCGGGGTTTGAGCAGTACTTC. Its translation is CATSSGFEQYF.

This rearrangement joins TRBV7-3 to TRBJ2-7; 11 bases fit TRBD2. The CDR3 loop spans 17 amino acids. V was pared by 5 bases and J by 3 bases, with 12 bases of the junction left unmatched. Germline loops: CDR1 SGHTA, CDR2 FQGTGA. CDR3 DNA sequence: TGTGCCAGCAGCCCAGCCCTCGGGACTAGCGGCCTCTACGAGCAGTACTTC. It is translated as CASSPALGTSGLYEQYF.

This clone occurred once. One end of the junction is discordant with germline, which a read error may explain. The chain has TRBV2 and TRBJ2-7; either TRBD1 or TRBD2 may fit D (5 bases each). The V gene's germline CDR1 is SNHLY and CDR2 FYNNEI. This CDR3 spans 11 amino acids. The chain's CDR3 is CASREEGEQYF. The CDR3 nucleotides are TGTGCCAGCAGAGAAGAGGGGGAGCAGTACTTC.